This T cell receptor (beta chain) was identified in a study of T cell changes during pregnancy in multiple sclerosis. Measured with immunoSEQ multiplex PCR; TCRdb has only the in-frame clones, and not every one. Of some 60,000 clones in the sample, roughly nine tenths were seen once. This clone was counted a few times. This CDR3 has 17 amino acids. From germline, CDR1 is GTSNPN and CDR2 SVGIG (reference sequence). The V segment lost 0 bases and the J segment 2 bases; nucleotides outside the gene matches: 6. J is TRBJ1-5 and V is TRBV30, with TRBD1 matching over 11 bases. The specimen comprised peripheral blood, sampled in the first trimester of pregnancy. The receptor was derived from a female donor in good health, enrolled as a control in a pregnancy study. The CDR3 region is CAWSVGTGGSGNQPQHF. The CDR3 nucleotides are TGTGCCTGGAGTGTGGGGACAGGGGGTAGTGGCAATCAGCCCCAGCATTTT.